This TCR beta chain was identified in a study of cytomegalovirus exposure and HLA in healthy donors. For the study at large: Later, an analysis reported that the roughly 120 validation repertoires had used the same platform as the 500 to 750 first-cohort repertoires. Study-wide points: Altogether, 160 or so TCR beta chains were recorded as cytomegalovirus-associated.

The CDR3 length is 16 residues. Germline CDR1 reads LGHNA; CDR2 reads YSLEER. Trimming removed 1 base at V and 5 bases at J, with 14 bases between. This clone was observed a single time. Its specificity is unknown. Generated by immunoSEQ multiplex PCR, the TCRdb table keeps only in-frame clones and is missing some. The data hold tens of thousands of clones, with 85% to 95% observed a single time. The specimen was PBMCs. The J gene is TRBJ1-4, the V gene TRBV4-3, with D perhaps TRBD1 (5 bases). The clonotype originates from a woman between 18 and 29 years old in good health and CMV-seropositive. Written as DNA, the CDR3 is TGCGCCAGCAGCCAAGCAGTGGATCGGGGGAATGAAAAACTGTTTTTT. The encoded protein is CASSQAVDRGNEKLFF.